In its sample, the clone carrying this TCR beta chain was seen a few times. TCRdb re-called the 5' RACE reads with MiXCR, one entry per CDR3 protein. Of 200,000 to 250,000 distinct CDR3 sequences listed, approximately 16% were seen once; the top ten hold approximately 3.5%. The data were obtained in a study of T-cell memory formation after mild COVID-19. Trimming removed 0 bases at V and 7 bases at J, with 13 bases between. The germline gives CDR1 LNHNV, CDR2 YYDKDF (reference sequence). The CDR3 is 15 residues long. This TCR was recovered from a man younger than 30 who had mild COVID-19 (a few samples of this study predate the infection). Cell type and time point are not known. V is TRBV15 and J is TRBJ1-5; a possible D gene is TRBD1 (5 bases). Sequencing was carried out using PBMCs or a T cell subset sorted from them (not recorded which). The CDR3 DNA follows: TGTGCCACCAGCAGAGATATTGCGGGGGAGCAGCCCCAGCATTTT. Its translation: CATSRDIAGEQPQHF.